Each of the 27 T cell receptor beta chains below was sequenced from the same sample in a study of T cell responses to AZD1222 COVID-19 vaccine. Profiled with immunoSEQ multiplex PCR; TCRdb holds only in-frame clones, not every one. The sample consists of over 90,000 clones, approximately 86% of them appearing once. The sample in question was peripheral blood, obtained on day 0 of AZD1222 vaccination. Receptors originate from an adult in good health.

This chain uses TRBV5-6 with TRBJ1-1, with D hard to call. CDR3 length equals 14 residues. Germline assignment: CDR1 SGHDT and CDR2 YYEEEE. The V gene lost 1 base and the J gene lost 4 bases, with 11 bases spanning the gap. Here the CDR3 reads CASSLTVRSTEAFF. CDR3 nucleotides: TGTGCCAGCAGCTTGACAGTTCGGAGCACTGAAGCTTTCTTT.

The genes are TRBV5-1 and TRBJ1-2; 9 bases fit TRBD1. The CDR3 contains 15 residues. Per the germline V gene, CDR1 is SGHRS and CDR2 is YFSETQ. V lost 0 bases and J lost 7; bases outside the gene matches: 7. The CDR3 reads CASSLGEQGASGYTF. CDR3 DNA: TGCGCCAGCAGCTTGGGTGAACAGGGGGCGAGTGGCTACACCTTC.

In its sample, this clone was seen once. The chain is built from TRBV19 and TRBJ1-5; TRBD1 agrees at 11 bases. Per the germline V gene, CDR1 is LNHDA and CDR2 is SQIVND (reference sequence). Trimming cost V 7 bases and J 6 bases; bases outside gene matches: 5. The CDR3 totals 14 residues. The CDR3 loop is CASTPDRGLQPQHF. CDR3 in DNA: TGTGCCAGTACCCCGGACAGGGGGCTTCAGCCCCAGCATTTT.

The chain couples TRBV9 to TRBJ1-6, with a weak D call TRBD1 (5 bases). Trimming cost V 4 bases and J 0 bases, with 17 bases left between them. The CDR3 extends over 18 amino acids. Germline V lookup: CDR1 SGDLS, CDR2 YYNGEE. The CDR3 DNA reads as TGTGCCAGCAGCACGCGGGACGTCAGGAGCTCCTATAATTCACCCCTCCACTTT. Protein product: CASSTRDVRSSYNSPLHF.

The genes are TRBV23-1 and TRBJ1-2, with D possibly being TRBD1 (5 bases). Being an ORF, TRBV23-1 has a function that is uncertain. This CDR3 contains 14 residues. Trimming left V 2 bases short and J 4 bases short, with 11 bases between. This CDR3 is CASSQGAVPYGYTF. The CDR3 coding sequence is TGCGCCAGCAGTCAAGGGGCGGTGCCCTATGGCTACACCTTC.

This rearrangement joins TRBV28 to TRBJ2-7, with D maybe TRBD2 (6 bases). The CDR3 has 18 amino acids. The V end lost 6 bases, the J end lost 0 bases, and 24 bases lay between the germline ends. CDR1 and CDR2 from the germline V gene are MDHEN and SYDVKM. The CDR3 DNA sequence: TGTGCCAGCAGCCCTCAGAAGACCGGGACTCGCCTCTCCTACGAGCAGTACTTC. It encodes CASSPQKTGTRLSYEQYF.

The J gene is TRBJ2-1, the V gene TRBV6-2 or TRBV6-3, with TRBD1 matching over 8 bases. The germline V gene has CDR1 MNHEY and CDR2 SVGEGT. The trim removed 5 bases at V and 5 bases at J, leaving 8 bases unmatched. This CDR3 has 15 residues. The CDR3 nucleotides are TGTGCCAGCAGTAAGGGGGACAGGCTGAACAATGAGCAGTTCTTC. Amino acid sequence: CASSKGDRLNNEQFF.

This clone was detected only once. The chain carries TRBV7-2 and TRBJ2-5; D remains unclear. Trimming cost V 0 bases and J 5 bases, with 10 bases left between them. The CDR3 runs to 14 residues. Looked up from germline, CDR1 is SGHTA and CDR2 is FQGNSA. CDR3 residues: CASSLAGLLETQYF. CDR3 coding DNA: TGTGCCAGCAGCTTAGCGGGCCTGCTTGAGACCCAGTACTTC.

This clone was counted once. The V gene is TRBV2, the J gene TRBJ1-2, with D unclear. Between the trimmed V and J ends, which lost 8 bases and 0 bases, there was a span of 13 bases. Germline CDR1 and CDR2: SNHLY and FYNNEI. The CDR3 has 14 amino acids. CDR3: CASYRGRANYGYTF. In DNA form, the CDR3 reads TGTGCCAGCTACCGCGGGAGGGCTAACTATGGCTACACCTTC.

The genes are TRBV19 and TRBJ2-1, with a tentative D call TRBD2 (5 bases). The CDR3 contains 15 residues. From germline, CDR1 is LNHDA and CDR2 SQIVND (reference sequence). Trimming removed 7 bases at V and 6 bases at J, with 19 bases between. This CDR3 reads CASINAGRGRNEQFF. CDR3 coding DNA: TGTGCCAGTATTAATGCGGGTAGAGGGCGCAATGAGCAGTTCTTC.

The chain couples TRBV7-2 to TRBJ1-2; the D is unclear. This CDR3 contains 13 residues. The V gene's germline CDR1 is SGHTA and CDR2 FQGNSA. V lost 6 bases and J 4 bases, leaving 12 bases between the germline ends. DNA for the CDR3: TGTGCCAGCAGAATTGAGGGTGGCTATGGCTACACCTTC. This gives the protein CASRIEGGYGYTF. Using reference TRBV7-2 and TRBJ1-2 for the parts outside the CDR3, the full variable domain is GAGVSQSPSNKVTEKGKDVELRCDPISGHTALYWYRQSLGQGLEFLIYFQGNSAPDKSGLPSDRFSAERTGGSVSTLTIQRTQQEDSAVYLCASRIEGGYGYTFGSGTRLTVV.

The chain uses TRBV28 and TRBJ1-1, with TRBD1 matching over 7 bases. CDR1 and CDR2 from the germline V gene are MDHEN and SYDVKM. The CDR3 has 14 residues. V lost 5 bases, J lost 5 bases, and 8 bases stayed unmatched. The CDR3 reads CASSPDRKRTEAFF. The CDR3 DNA is TGTGCCAGCAGTCCGGACAGGAAGCGGACTGAAGCTTTCTTT.

This chain links TRBV5-1 with TRBJ1-4; 9 positions match TRBD1. Germline V gene lookup returns CDR1 SGHRS and CDR2 YFSETQ. The CDR3 sequence is 14 residues long. The junction had 0 bases not matched to a gene; V was cut back by 1 base and J by 5 bases. The CDR3 sequence is CASSLTGGNEKLFF. For the CDR3, the DNA is TGCGCCAGCAGCTTGACAGGGGGCAATGAAAAACTGTTTTTT. The complete variable domain, with remaining parts taken from reference TRBV5-1 and TRBJ1-4, reads KAGVTQTPRYLIKTRGQQVTLSCSPISGHRSVSWYQQTPGQGLQFLFEYFSETQRNKGNFPGRFSGRQFSNSRSEMNVSTLELGDSALYLCASSLTGGNEKLFFGSGTQLSVL.

This clone was picked up a small number of times. CDR3 sequence: CAQEGGRLAGDYEQYF. In DNA form, the CDR3 reads TGTGCCCAAGAGGGCGGAAGACTAGCGGGAGATTACGAGCAGTACTTC. The chain combines TRBV30 with TRBJ2-7, with 12 bases fitting TRBD2. Per the germline V gene, CDR1 is GTSNPN and CDR2 is SVGIG (reference sequence). J gave up 4 bases and V 8 bases, and 15 bases lay outside the gene matches. The CDR3 consists of 16 residues.

V and J are TRBV7-2 and TRBJ2-3; 14 nucleotides match TRBD2. V was pared by 0 bases and J by 4 bases, with 3 bases of the junction left unmatched. CDR1 SGHTA and CDR2 FQGNSA come from the germline V gene. The CDR3 is made up of 17 amino acids. The CDR3 sequence is CASSLAGLAGVPDTQYF. The CDR3, as DNA: TGTGCCAGCAGCTTAGCGGGACTAGCGGGAGTTCCAGATACGCAGTATTTT.

CDR3 in DNA: TGTGCCAGCAGGGGCAGGGCCACTAATGAAAAACTGTTTTTT. Translated: CASRGRATNEKLFF. This chain connects TRBV6-5 to TRBJ1-4, with D maybe TRBD1 (5 bases). Germline CDR1 is MNHEY and CDR2 is SVGAGI. CDR3 size: 14 residues. V dropped 6 bases and J dropped 2 bases, with 10 bases sitting between them.

J is TRBJ2-3 and V is TRBV24-1; D may be TRBD1 (6 bases). The CDR3 totals 19 residues. Trimming left V 6 bases short and J 0 bases short, with 24 bases between. Per the germline V gene, CDR1 is KGHDR and CDR2 is SFDVKD. The chain's CDR3 is CATSPGQVGVTSSTDTQYF. The CDR3 nucleotides are TGTGCCACCAGTCCGGGACAAGTAGGGGTGACAAGTAGCACAGATACGCAGTATTTT.

This clone has just one count. The chain links TRBV21-1 to TRBJ1-2. TRBV21-1 counts as a pseudogene. This CDR3 contains 11 residues. This chain's CDR3 is CASTWGSGYTF. Written as DNA, the CDR3 is TGTGCCAGCACCTGGGGGAGTGGCTACACCTTC.

This chain uses TRBV5-4 with TRBJ1-2, with D possibly matching TRBD1 (5 bases). V was trimmed by 0 bases and J by 8 bases, leaving 14 bases between them. Per the germline V gene, CDR1 is SGHNT and CDR2 is YYREEE (reference sequence). The CDR3 covers 14 residues. In nucleotides, the CDR3 is TGTGCCAGCAGCTTGGCGGGCGGGGGGAACGGCTACACCTTC. Its translation: CASSLAGGGNGYTF.

The chain has TRBV2 and TRBJ1-4, with D tentatively TRBD1 (6 bases). CDR3 length equals 15 residues. The V and J ends lost 2 bases and 7 bases respectively, with 14 bases between them. Germline V gives CDR1 SNHLY, CDR2 FYNNEI. CDR3 sequence (DNA): TGTGCCAGCAGTGAACTTGGGGGCAGGGTTGAAAAACTGTTTTTT. This codes for CASSELGGRVEKLFF.

This chain uses TRBV2 with TRBJ2-5, with TRBD2 matching over 12 bases. Germline V lookup: CDR1 SNHLY, CDR2 FYNNEI. The CDR3 extends over 14 amino acids. V gave up 6 bases and J gave up 6 bases; unmatched junction bases: 5. CDR3 region: CASSRTSGEKTQYF. The DNA of the CDR3 is TGTGCCAGCAGCCGGACTAGCGGGGAAAAGACCCAGTACTTC.

V usage is TRBV9 and J usage is TRBJ1-5; D remains ambiguous. Germline V CDR1 and CDR2: SGDLS, YYNGEE. V was shortened by 4 bases and J by 5 bases, with 16 bases between the two germline ends. The CDR3 has 15 amino acids. CDR3: CASSPHTGRDQPQHF. For the CDR3, the DNA is TGTGCCAGCAGCCCCCACACTGGGAGGGATCAGCCCCAGCATTTT.

This clone was seen a single time. This chain links TRBV4-2 with TRBJ1-5; possibly TRBD1 for D (6 bases). This CDR3 comprises 17 residues. The germline V and J ends were trimmed by 1 base and 0 bases, with 13 bases remaining between them. Germline V gene sequence: CDR1 LGHNA, CDR2 YNFKEQ. Here the CDR3 reads CASSQVSRTDSNQPQHF. CDR3 coding DNA: TGTGCCAGCAGCCAAGTCTCGCGGACAGATAGCAATCAGCCCCAGCATTTT.

This rearrangement joins TRBV11-3 to TRBJ2-2; 7 bases align to TRBD1. V lost 5 bases and J lost 1; bases outside the gene matches: 7. CDR1 is SGHNT, CDR2 YENEEA, per germline. The CDR3 has 16 amino acids. The CDR3 bases are TGTGCCAGCAGCCACCGGGACAGCGAGAACACCGGGGAGCTGTTTTTT. It translates to CASSHRDSENTGELFF.

In its sample, this clone was seen once. The DNA of the CDR3 is TGTGCCAGCAGCCCCTTAGGGACAGCCACCATGAACACTGAAGCTTTCTTT. It codes for CASSPLGTATMNTEAFF. The V gene is TRBV7-2, the J gene TRBJ1-1; the match to TRBD1 covers 7 bases. Germline V lookup: CDR1 SGHTA, CDR2 FQGNSA. V shed 5 bases, J shed 0 bases, and the junction held 12 bases outside the gene matches. This CDR3 has 17 residues.

The chain has TRBV7-8 and TRBJ2-7; D is perhaps TRBD2 (6 bases). CDR1 and CDR2 (germline): SGHVS, FQNEAQ. V was cut by 2 bases and J by 4 bases, with 21 bases left in between. This CDR3 spans 17 amino acids. In nucleotides, the CDR3 is TGTGCCAGCAGCTTAACCCCCCGGAGGGACGTGGTGTACGAGCAGTACTTC. Its translation is CASSLTPRRDVVYEQYF.

The chain employs TRBV7-8 and TRBJ2-3; D not certain. V was trimmed by 1 base and J by 0 bases, leaving 17 bases between them. The CDR3 is 18 amino acids. CDR1 and CDR2 (germline): SGHVS, FQNEAQ. CDR3 sequence: CASSLVVSAVTSTDTQYF. As DNA, the CDR3 is TGTGCCAGCAGCTTAGTAGTCTCGGCCGTAACTAGCACAGATACGCAGTATTTT.